The sequence of this T cell receptor beta chain was determined in a study of a mutant IDH1 vaccine in newly diagnosed glioma. Study details: The treated population exhibited a male proportion of around 62%, a female proportion of 37.5%, and a mean age of approximately 42 years. Before enrollment, patients got radiotherapy alone, temozolomide alone, or mostly the combination. Study-wide points: Pseudoprogression appeared independent of alterations in top peripheral clonotypes.

Profiling relied on immunoSEQ multiplex PCR, and the TCRdb table lists in-frame clones only, not all of them. The sample carries 40,000 to 65,000 clones, approximately 78% recorded once. Germline V gene lookup returns CDR1 MNHEY and CDR2 SMNVEV (reference sequence). CDR3 size: 15 residues. Losses at the gene ends were 5 bases for V and 7 bases for J; bases not matched to a gene: 8. About this clone: Its antigen is unknown.

As to time point: week 5, during vaccination. Each dose delivered 300 ug of mutant IDH1 20-mer peptide subcutaneously with imiquimod. The chain has TRBV27 and TRBJ2-2; 9 bases map to TRBD2. This sample comprised PBMCs, obtained from a glioma patient whose treatment included an IDH1 peptide vaccine. The sequence was collected from a woman in her thirties or forties with glioma. The CDR3 sequence: CASSQLAGVNGELFF. As DNA, the CDR3 is TGTGCCAGCAGTCAATTAGCGGGAGTGAACGGGGAGCTGTTTTTT.